Here is one T cell receptor beta chain with its context. The antigen is not known. These data are taken from a study of cytomegalovirus exposure and HLA in healthy donors. As for the study in general: A subsequent analysis reported that the 110 or so validation repertoires were produced on the same platform that had also been used for the roughly 670 first-cohort repertoires.

Sequencing used immunoSEQ multiplex PCR; TCRdb keeps in-frame clones, though not all of them. This sample has 70,000 to 75,000 clones, with about 94% found just once. The trim removed 4 bases at V and 6 bases at J, leaving 10 bases unmatched. Germline loops: CDR1 WNHNN, CDR2 SYGVQD (reference sequence). This CDR3 contains 15 residues. Regarding the study as a whole: As confirmed in vitro, a few CMV-associated chains were specific for CMV antigens. Most TCR sequences were uncommon, yet certain public TCRs appeared in many donors. Researchers catalogued roughly 170 TCR beta chains as cytomegalovirus-associated.

What was sequenced was PBMCs. J is TRBJ2-3 and V is TRBV10-1, with TRBD1 matching 7 bases. The clonotype was recovered from a young woman in good health and CMV-seronegative. The CDR3 region has the DNA TGCGCCAGCAGTGGGGCCGGGACAGCCGAGGATACGCAGTATTTT. It specifies CASSGAGTAEDTQYF.